The 12 T cell receptor beta chains presented below share a single source sample, sequenced in a study of blood T cell repertoires in COVID-19. TCRdb's copy holds only in-frame clones and misses some; the assay was immunoSEQ multiplex PCR. The data show more than 200,000 clones, about 84% seen once. Input material: PBMCs or T cells enriched from blood (not recorded which). These receptors were taken from a man aged 25 to 40 with acute COVID-19.

This rearrangement joins TRBV5-1 to TRBJ2-3; 7 nucleotides align to TRBD2. The V and J ends lost 1 base and 2 bases, in that order; junction bases with no gene match: 4. The length of the CDR3 is 15 residues. CDR1 and CDR2 (germline): SGHRS, YFSETQ. For the CDR3, the DNA is TGCGCCAGCAGCTTGTCCGGGACTAACACAGATACGCAGTATTTT. Residues: CASSLSGTNTDTQYF.

The chain employs TRBV3-1 (or the pseudogene TRBV3-2) and TRBJ2-7, with 7 bases that match TRBD2. With 1 base clipped from V and 7 bases from J, the junction kept 10 bases outside the gene matches. CDR1 and CDR2 from the germline V gene are LGHDT and YNNKEL (reference sequence). The length of the CDR3 is 15 residues. Written as DNA, the CDR3 is TGTGCCAGCAGCCAAGCCATCCGGACTAGGATGGAGCAGTACTTC. Amino acids: CASSQAIRTRMEQYF.

This chain uses TRBV11-1 with TRBJ1-1, with D possibly being TRBD1 (6 bases). The germline V gene encodes CDR1 SGHAT and CDR2 FQDESV (reference sequence). V lost 8 bases to trimming and J lost 6 bases, with 13 bases between them. This CDR3 region has 12 residues. The CDR3, as DNA: TGTGCCAGCGGATACCAGGGGTCTGAAGCTTTCTTT. Its translation is CASGYQGSEAFF. The variable domain in full, completed from reference TRBV11-1 and TRBJ1-1, reads EAEVAQSPRYKITEKSQAVAFWCDPISGHATLYWYRQILGQGPELLVQFQDESVVDDSQLPKDRFSAERLKGVDSTLKIQPAELGDSAMYLCASGYQGSEAFFGQGTRLTVV.

In its sample, this clone was seen a few times. The chain uses TRBV21-1 and TRBJ1-1; no DNA check was done on the table's D call, TRBD1. TRBV21-1 is a listed pseudogene. The CDR3 sequence is 16 residues long. The CDR3 sequence is CASRPGDRGMNTEAFF. In DNA, the CDR3 is TGTGCCAGCAGGCCCGGGGACAGGGGAATGAACACTGAAGCTTTCTTT.

The rearrangement links TRBV7-3 to TRBJ2-2; D not certain. V was trimmed by 5 bases and J by 6 bases, leaving 7 bases between them. The germline V gene has CDR1 SGHTA and CDR2 FQGTGA. The CDR3 has 12 amino acids. The CDR3 sequence is CASSRAAGELFF. CDR3 bases: TGTGCCAGCAGCCGCGCCGCCGGGGAGCTGTTTTTT.

The V and J genes are TRBV10-1 and TRBJ2-5; TRBD1 aligns across 11 bases. Germline assignment: CDR1 WNHNN and CDR2 SYGVQD (reference sequence). V lost 5 bases, J lost 6 bases, and 5 bases stayed unmatched. This CDR3 has 14 residues. The CDR3 sequence is CASSPGQGGKTQYF. The CDR3, as DNA: TGCGCCAGCAGTCCGGGACAGGGGGGAAAGACCCAGTACTTC.

A word on this clone: The junction does not match germline at one end; this may be a read error. V is TRBV15 and J is TRBJ1-2; D possibly corresponds to TRBD1 (5 bases). The V gene's germline CDR1 is LNHNV and CDR2 YYDKDF (reference sequence). The CDR3 consists of 15 residues. This CDR3 is CATSGDRTLNYGYTF. The CDR3 nucleotides read TGTGCCACCAGCGGAGACAGAACCCTGAACTATGGCTACACCTTC.

This chain uses TRBV3-1 (or the pseudogene TRBV3-2) with TRBJ1-4, with TRBD1 identical over 8 bases. The germline gives CDR1 LGHDT, CDR2 YNNKEL (reference sequence). The CDR3 is 15 amino acids. With 6 bases clipped from V and 8 bases from J, the junction kept 11 bases outside the gene matches. CDR3 DNA sequence: TGTGCCAGCAGGCACTCTCAGGGGGCGGGGGAAAAACTGTTTTTT. The encoded protein is CASRHSQGAGEKLFF.

The chain uses TRBV4-2 and TRBJ1-5, with TRBD1 as a possible D gene (5 bases). There are 14 residues in the CDR3. V shed 0 bases and J shed 9 bases, with 12 bases lying between them. Germline CDR1 and CDR2: LGHNA and YNFKEQ. The CDR3 protein is CASSQDGGTRPQHF. CDR3 nucleotide sequence: TGTGCCAGCAGCCAAGATGGCGGGACGAGGCCCCAGCATTTT.

The genes are TRBV3-1 (or the pseudogene TRBV3-2) and TRBJ2-5, with D unresolved. Germline V gene lookup returns CDR1 LGHDT and CDR2 YNNKEL (reference sequence). The CDR3 has 14 residues. Trimming stripped 4 bases from V and 1 base from J, with 10 bases between. CDR3 amino acids: CASSLSAIQETQYF. CDR3 sequence (DNA): TGTGCCAGCAGCCTCAGCGCAATCCAAGAGACCCAGTACTTC.

This clone was picked up a small number of times. DNA for the CDR3: TGTGCCAGCAGCTGGGCAGATAATCAGCCCCAGCATTTT. It encodes CASSWADNQPQHF. The chain uses TRBV11-2 and TRBJ1-5, with D unresolved. V was pared by 4 bases and J by 4 bases, with 8 bases between. The V gene's germline CDR1 is SGHAT and CDR2 FQNNGV. The CDR3 has 13 amino acids.

The rearrangement uses TRBV19 and TRBJ2-5; the match to TRBD2 covers 8 bases. Germline V CDR1 and CDR2: LNHDA, SQIVND (reference sequence). This CDR3 has 14 amino acids. After removal of 7 bases from V and 6 bases from J, the junction contained 10 bases not matched to a gene. CDR3 residues: CASTFSGVTKTQYF. CDR3 nucleotides: TGTGCCAGTACCTTTAGCGGGGTGACAAAGACCCAGTACTTC.